The source of this T cell receptor (beta chain) is a study of shared clonotypes between healthy human individuals. The overall study: The cohort comprised a couple of women and a few men. Their ages spanned 18 to 49 years.

Regarding the study as a whole: Sorted-subset sequencing, rarefaction showed, was incomplete despite large depth. When compared with the clonotypes that were shared by all four sorted-subset donors, the non-shared clonotypes turned out to have lower generation probabilities.

As for this clone: Its antigen is unknown.

CD45RO negativity and positive selection for CCR7 defined naive CD8 cells, a population that excluded terminally differentiated effector memory CD45RA+ cells. Each of the donors was a healthy adult who was HIV-negative and had not had a recent acute infection or vaccination. The CDR3 is 15 amino acids. Trimming took 2 bases from V and 8 from J; bases not matched to a gene: 2. The germline V gene encodes CDR1 MNHEY and CDR2 SMNVEV (reference sequence). Clones were read by immunoSEQ multiplex PCR, and TCRdb kept only the in-frame ones, dropping some. The sample holds some 800,000 clones, roughly 92% seen once.

The source of this sequence is a man between 25 and 39 years old in good health. The genes are TRBV27 and TRBJ2-1, with TRBD2 identical over 14 bases. The sequencing input was naive CD8+ T cells sorted from blood. The CDR3 loop is CASSLGLAGGYEQFF. CDR3 coding DNA: TGTGCCAGCAGTTTAGGACTAGCGGGAGGCTATGAGCAGTTCTTC.